The 10 T cell receptor beta chains reported below all come from one sample, sequenced in a study of blood T cell repertoires in COVID-19. The data were produced by immunoSEQ multiplex PCR, yet TCRdb's version contains in-frame clones alone and is incomplete. The sample lists about 32,000 clones, around 87% occurring once. The sample consisted of peripheral blood. The receptors come from a man aged 45-65 years with active or convalescent COVID-19.

This chain joins TRBV5-6 and TRBJ2-3; D is unclear. V was trimmed by 3 bases and J by 4 bases, leaving 6 bases between them. Germline CDR1 and CDR2: SGHDT and YYEEEE. The CDR3 totals 12 residues. CDR3 sequence reads: CASSSSADTQYF. The CDR3 DNA follows: TGTGCCAGCAGCTCGTCTGCAGATACGCAGTATTTT.

The chain links TRBV7-2 to TRBJ2-7, with 7 bases identical to TRBD1. Trimming at V came to 0 bases and at J to 3 bases, leaving 2 bases not matched to a gene. The germline V gene encodes CDR1 SGHTA and CDR2 FQGNSA. The CDR3 sequence is 14 residues long. The CDR3 sequence: CASSLAGTDYEQYF. The CDR3 DNA sequence: TGTGCCAGCAGCTTAGCGGGGACAGACTACGAGCAGTACTTC.

The V and J genes are TRBV14 and TRBJ2-3; TRBD2 matches at 8 bases. The CDR3 is made up of 15 amino acids. The germline V gene has CDR1 SGHDN and CDR2 FVKESK. Germline trimming cut 0 bases from V and 4 bases from J; bases unmatched to any gene: 3. This CDR3 is CASSQDHGRADTQYF. The CDR3 coding sequence is TGTGCCAGCAGCCAAGATCACGGGAGGGCAGATACGCAGTATTTT.

This clone was seen a single time. This chain connects TRBV6-5 to TRBJ2-5, with a tentative D call TRBD1 (6 bases). V was clipped by 5 bases and J by 6 bases, with 13 bases between them. This CDR3 is built from 13 residues. Germline values: CDR1 MNHEY, CDR2 SVGAGI. The CDR3 loop reads CASSQGPGKTQYF. For the CDR3, the DNA is TGTGCCAGCAGTCAGGGGCCCGGGAAGACCCAGTACTTC.

This chain uses TRBV10-3 with TRBJ1-1; 9 nucleotides agree with TRBD1. V lost 3 bases and J lost 2; bases outside the gene matches: 4. The CDR3 length is 15 residues. Germline V gives CDR1 ENHRY, CDR2 SYGVKD. CDR3 sequence reads: CAISDRTGENTEAFF. CDR3 DNA: TGTGCCATCAGTGACCGGACAGGGGAAAACACTGAAGCTTTCTTT.

Only one count was recorded for this clone. This chain connects TRBV6-5 to TRBJ1-2, with D maybe TRBD1 (6 bases). Germline lookup yields CDR1 MNHEY and CDR2 SVGAGI. The CDR3 is 13 amino acids. V was cut by 2 bases and J by 8 bases, with 12 bases left in between. CDR3 in amino acids: CASSYQGTRGYTF. The CDR3 DNA is TGTGCCAGCAGTTACCAGGGGACGAGGGGCTACACCTTC.

The V and J genes are TRBV6-2 or TRBV6-3 and TRBJ2-5; maybe TRBD1 (5 bases). V was pared by 0 bases and J by 1 base, with 6 bases between. The CDR3 has 14 amino acids. Germline-derived CDR1 and CDR2 are MNHEY and SVGEGT. CDR3 residues: CASSYSGVQETQYF. CDR3 sequence (DNA): TGTGCCAGCAGTTACTCAGGGGTCCAAGAGACCCAGTACTTC.

V and J are TRBV19 and TRBJ1-2, with TRBD1 matching 7 bases. Trimming removed 7 bases from V and 5 bases from J; junction bases left unmatched: 7. This CDR3 contains 13 residues. CDR1 is LNHDA, CDR2 SQIVND, per germline (reference sequence). CDR3: CASTRGQRYGYTF. DNA for the CDR3: TGTGCCAGTACCCGGGGACAGAGATATGGCTACACCTTC.

This clone has just a few counts. This chain joins TRBV30 and TRBJ2-1; TRBD2 might be the D (5 bases). The CDR3 runs 13 residues. From germline, CDR1 is GTSNPN and CDR2 SVGIG (reference sequence). V was shortened by 0 bases and J by 9 bases, with 12 bases between the two germline ends. CDR3 coding DNA: TGTGCCTGGAGTGTCGCTAGCTTAGGTGAGCAGTTCTTC. Its translation is CAWSVASLGEQFF. The full variable domain, its missing parts supplied by reference TRBV30 and TRBJ2-1, is SQTIHQWPATLVQPVGSPLSLECTVEGTSNPNLYWYRQAAGRGLQLLFYSVGIGQISSEVPQNLSASRPQDRQFILSSKKLLLSDSGFYLCAWSVASLGEQFFGPGTRLTVL.

The chain uses TRBV7-3 and TRBJ2-1; 9 bases are shared with TRBD2. The CDR3 sequence is 15 residues long. Looked up from germline, CDR1 is SGHTA and CDR2 is FQGTGA. Losses at the gene ends were 2 bases for V and 8 bases for J; bases not matched to a gene: 7. The CDR3 sequence: CASSLGLAGPYEQFF. The CDR3 DNA reads TGTGCCAGCAGCTTAGGTCTAGCGGGACCCTATGAGCAGTTCTTC.